The clone carrying this T cell receptor (beta chain) occurred many times. Antigen unknown. Germline V CDR1 and CDR2: LGHDT, YNNKEL (reference sequence). The V end lost 0 bases, the J end lost 0 bases, and 18 bases lay between the germline ends. CDR3 length equals 19 residues. These data come from a study of metastatic and nonmetastatic thyroid tumors. With MiXCR, TCRdb reprocessed the PCR reads. The sample lists around 16,000 clones; under 30% were seen once. Study results and limitations: When malignant thyroid tumors were compared with benign nodules, TCR beta diversity was reportedly significantly higher in the malignant tumors. This held in both blood and tumor samples.

Every patient was untreated before thyroid surgery. The sequencing sample was made of adjacent normal tissue. The TCR originated in a female donor with papillary thyroid cancer or a benign thyroid nodule (not recorded which). Some clones in this sample may be carry-over from other donors' samples. V usage is TRBV3-1 and J usage is TRBJ2-4; possibly TRBD1 or TRBD2 for D (7 bases each). CDR3 bases: TGTGCCAGCAGCCAAGAGGGACTCAGGGGGAGGGGAGCCAAAAACATTCAGTACTTC. Residues: CASSQEGLRGRGAKNIQYF.